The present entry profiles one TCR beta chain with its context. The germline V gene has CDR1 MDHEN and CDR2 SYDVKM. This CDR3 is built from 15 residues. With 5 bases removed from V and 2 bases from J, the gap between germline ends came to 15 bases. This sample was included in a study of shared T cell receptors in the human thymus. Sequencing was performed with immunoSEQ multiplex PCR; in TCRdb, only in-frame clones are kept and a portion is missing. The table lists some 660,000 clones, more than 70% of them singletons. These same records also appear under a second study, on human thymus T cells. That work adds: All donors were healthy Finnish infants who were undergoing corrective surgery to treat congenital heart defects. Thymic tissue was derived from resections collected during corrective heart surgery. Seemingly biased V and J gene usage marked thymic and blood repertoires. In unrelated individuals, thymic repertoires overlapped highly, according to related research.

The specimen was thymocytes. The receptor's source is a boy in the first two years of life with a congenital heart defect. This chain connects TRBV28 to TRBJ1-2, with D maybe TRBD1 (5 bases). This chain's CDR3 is CASSRPLAGNYGYTF. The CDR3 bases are TGTGCCAGCAGTCGGCCCTTGGCAGGGAACTATGGCTACACCTTC.